The 11 T cell receptor beta chains reported below all come from one sample, sequenced in a study of T cells in tuberculosis. Assay: immunoSEQ multiplex PCR; the TCRdb copy retains only in-frame clones and omits some. This sample yields tens of thousands of clones, of which approximately 95% are seen a single time; less than 5% belongs to the top ten. As to time point: new active TB diagnosis, blood taken before or within 7 days of starting treatment. The source was PBMCs, collected at tuberculosis diagnosis. The receptors were sampled from an adult with tuberculosis.

This sequence joins TRBV7-9 and TRBJ1-4; TRBD1 matches 8 bases. There are 15 residues in the CDR3. Unmatched junction bases numbered 5, after V lost 0 bases and J lost 8 bases. The germline V gene encodes CDR1 SEHNR and CDR2 FQNEAQ (reference sequence). The DNA of the CDR3 is TGTGCCAGCAGCTTAGCGACAGGGGCTGGGGAAAAACTGTTTTTT. It yields the protein CASSLATGAGEKLFF. The full variable domain, in which reference TRBV7-9 and TRBJ1-4 provide the parts outside the CDR3, is DTGVSQNPRHKITKRGQNVTFRCDPISEHNRLYWYRQTLGQGPEFLTYFQNEAQLEKSRLLSDRFSAERPKGSFSTLEIQRTEQGDSAMYLCASSLATGAGEKLFFGSGTQLSVL.

The chain couples TRBV14 to TRBJ2-4, with D tentatively TRBD2 (6 bases). The germline CDR1 and CDR2 sequences are SGHDN and FVKESK. V lost 0 bases to trimming and J lost 3 bases, with 18 bases between them. The CDR3 extends over 18 amino acids. In DNA form, the CDR3 reads TGTGCCAGCAGCCAAGAGTGGAGGGGCTGGGGAGGCAAAAACATTCAGTACTTC. This encodes CASSQEWRGWGGKNIQYF.

The chain combines TRBV2 with TRBJ2-7; 9 bases match TRBD1. Per the germline V gene, CDR1 is SNHLY and CDR2 is FYNNEI. V trimming: 6 bases; J trimming: 2 bases; junction bases outside the gene matches: 8. CDR3 length: 15 residues. CDR3 sequence (DNA): TGTGCCAGCAGCGTCGAGGACAGGGGACCCTACGAGCAGTACTTC. Protein sequence: CASSVEDRGPYEQYF. The full variable domain, rest sourced from reference TRBV2 and TRBJ2-7, is EPEVTQTPSHQVTQMGQEVILRCVPISNHLYFYWYRQILGQKVEFLVSFYNNEISEKSEIFDDQFSVERPDGSNFTLKIRSTKLEDSAMYFCASSVEDRGPYEQYFGPGTRLTVT.

This rearrangement joins TRBV11-3 to TRBJ1-1; tentative D call: TRBD1 (6 bases). CDR1 SGHNT and CDR2 YENEEA come from the germline V gene. Trimming left V 6 bases short and J 2 bases short, with 13 bases between. The length of the CDR3 is 14 residues. The CDR3 bases are TGTGCCAGCAGTCCCGGGACACCAAACACTGAAGCTTTCTTT. Protein product: CASSPGTPNTEAFF. The whole variable domain, remainder taken from reference TRBV11-3 and TRBJ1-1, is EAGVVQSPRYKIIEKKQPVAFWCNPISGHNTLYWYLQNLGQGPELLIRYENEEAVDDSQLPKDRFSAERLKGVDSTLKIQPAELGDSAVYLCASSPGTPNTEAFFGQGTRLTVV.

This sequence joins TRBV11-2 and TRBJ2-2; TRBD2 might be the D (5 bases). Trimming removed 5 bases at V and 4 bases at J, with 17 bases between. Germline V gene sequence: CDR1 SGHAT, CDR2 FQNNGV. The CDR3 extends over 16 amino acids. The CDR3 DNA sequence: TGTGCCAGCAGCCCTAGAGGGTTTGGTGGCACCGGGGAGCTGTTTTTT. This gives the protein CASSPRGFGGTGELFF. The whole variable domain, remainder taken from reference TRBV11-2 and TRBJ2-2, is EAGVAQSPRYKIIEKRQSVAFWCNPISGHATLYWYQQILGQGPKLLIQFQNNGVVDDSQLPKDRFSAERLKGVDSTLKIQPAKLEDSAVYLCASSPRGFGGTGELFFGEGSRLTVL.

This clone showed up just once. The chain joins TRBV4-1 to TRBJ2-7, with 7 bases matching TRBD1. J gave up 6 bases and V 1 base, and 6 bases lay outside the gene matches. Germline CDR1 MGHRA, CDR2 YSYEKL. The CDR3 length is 14 residues. The CDR3 nucleotides read TGCGCCAGCAGCCAAGGTCTCAGGGGGAGCGAGCAGTACTTC. Encoded protein: CASSQGLRGSEQYF.

The chain employs TRBV9 and TRBJ2-6, with 10 bases aligning to TRBD1. The CDR3 consists of 17 residues. V lost 4 bases to trimming and J lost 1 base; unmatched junction nucleotides: 5. Germline CDR1 and CDR2: SGDLS and YYNGEE. The CDR3 coding sequence is TGTGCCAGCAGCACCGGGACAGGGGATTCTGGGGCCAACGTCCTGACTTTC. Residues: CASSTGTGDSGANVLTF.

The V gene is TRBV6-5, the J gene TRBJ2-5; D perhaps matches TRBD1 (6 bases). The CDR3 spans 13 residues. Trimming cost V 10 bases and J 2 bases, with 14 bases left between them. Germline CDR1 is MNHEY and CDR2 is SVGAGI. The CDR3 nucleotides read TGTGCCACCTCGGGACACTTACAAGAGACCCAGTACTTC. Translated: CATSGHLQETQYF.

The chain combines TRBV11-3 with TRBJ1-1, with D possibly TRBD1 on 5 matching bases. The CDR3 totals 13 residues. CDR1 is SGHNT, CDR2 YENEEA, per germline. Trimming shortened V by 4 bases and J by 5 bases, and 11 bases separated the two germline ends. CDR3 in amino acids: CASSSTGETEAFF. Here the CDR3 DNA reads TGTGCCAGCAGCTCCACAGGCGAGACTGAAGCTTTCTTT.

J is TRBJ2-2 and V is TRBV5-1; a weak D match, TRBD2 (5 bases). Trimming stripped 2 bases from V and 10 bases from J, with 9 bases between. Germline V lookup: CDR1 SGHRS, CDR2 YFSETQ. The CDR3 consists of 12 residues. The CDR3 DNA reads as TGCGCCAGCAGCTTTAACCGGGAGGAGCTGTTTTTT. As protein: CASSFNREELFF.

The chain employs TRBV19 and TRBJ1-2; D is uncertain. This CDR3 contains 14 residues. Germline lookup yields CDR1 LNHDA and CDR2 SQIVND (reference sequence). Deletions cut 6 bases from V and 5 bases from J, with 16 bases between. Written as DNA, the CDR3 is TGTGCCAGTAGCGAGGGTCCTGGAGGGTATGGCTACACCTTC. It specifies CASSEGPGGYGYTF.